This paragraph covers one T cell receptor (beta chain) sequence. Its antigen is currently unknown. These data originate in a study of cytomegalovirus exposure and HLA in healthy donors. Findings of the study overall: Specific recognition of CMV antigens was confirmed in vitro for a few chains (all CMV-associated).

J gave up 3 bases and V 3 bases, and 1 base lay outside the gene matches. The CDR3 sequence is 14 residues long. The V gene's germline CDR1 is SGHDN and CDR2 FVKESK. The protocol was immunoSEQ multiplex PCR, while the TCRdb copy is restricted to in-frame clones and leaves out a portion. This sample has about 160,000 clones, with around 96% found just once. The sequenced material came from PBMCs. The receptor was derived from a woman under 30 in good health and CMV-seronegative. The chain couples TRBV14 to TRBJ1-2; TRBD1 agrees at 10 bases. The CDR3 region has the DNA TGTGCCAGCAGCCAGGGACAGGGGTACTATGGCTACACCTTC. It yields the protein CASSQGQGYYGYTF.